Shown below are 14 T cell receptor beta chains from a single sample sequenced in a study of cytomegalovirus exposure and HLA in healthy donors. PCR employed 60 Vbeta and 13 Jbeta primers. Only in-frame clones appear in the TCRdb table, and some are missing; sequencing was by immunoSEQ multiplex PCR. The table lists about 150,000 clones, around 72% of them singletons, with less than 5% in the top ten. Material: PBMCs. Source of these receptors: a man aged 45-65 years in good health and CMV-seropositive.

The chain employs TRBV6-4 and TRBJ2-2; 10 bases align to TRBD1. The CDR3 runs 15 residues. Trimming at V came to 6 bases and at J to 5 bases, leaving 6 bases not matched to a gene. The germline V gene encodes CDR1 MRHNA and CDR2 SNTAGT. CDR3 amino acids: CASRAGTGETGELFF. The CDR3, as DNA: TGTGCCAGCAGGGCCGGGACAGGGGAAACCGGGGAGCTGTTTTTT.

The chain carries TRBV5-1 and TRBJ2-7; 9 positions match TRBD1. Germline lookup yields CDR1 SGHRS and CDR2 YFSETQ. The CDR3 loop spans 14 amino acids. V was clipped by 6 bases and J by 6 bases; unmatched bases: 10. The CDR3 sequence is CASTSGQGLREQYF. The CDR3, as DNA: TGCGCCAGCACTTCGGGACAGGGCCTCCGCGAGCAGTACTTC.

This clone was picked up a small number of times. CDR3 sequence reads: CASSFSGGGYTF. DNA of the CDR3: TGTGCCAGCAGCTTCTCAGGGGGTGGCTACACCTTC. The chain uses TRBV11-3 and TRBJ1-2; 7 nucleotides line up with TRBD1. Unmatched junction bases numbered 2, after V lost 3 bases and J lost 7 bases. This CDR3 region has 12 residues. Germline lookup yields CDR1 SGHNT and CDR2 YENEEA.

The chain is built from TRBV5-1 and TRBJ2-7; 9 bases are shared with TRBD2. This CDR3 has 17 residues. With 4 bases clipped from V and 3 bases from J, the junction kept 14 bases outside the gene matches. Germline V gives CDR1 SGHRS, CDR2 YFSETQ. The CDR3 sequence: CASSRRTSENTGYEQYF. In DNA form, the CDR3 reads TGCGCCAGCAGCAGACGGACTAGCGAGAATACGGGCTACGAGCAGTACTTC.

The chain employs TRBV15 and TRBJ1-6, with 7 bases that match TRBD1. Germline V lookup: CDR1 LNHNV, CDR2 YYDKDF (reference sequence). V lost 10 bases and J lost 6; bases outside the gene matches: 6. The CDR3 consists of 13 residues. DNA for the CDR3: TGTGCCAGCGGGACAGACCCTAATTCACCCCTCCACTTT. As protein: CASGTDPNSPLHF.

The rearrangement links TRBV6-5 to TRBJ1-6; D gene ambiguous. This CDR3 comprises 15 residues. V lost 7 bases, J lost 0 bases, and 10 bases lay in between. CDR1 and CDR2 from the germline V gene are MNHEY and SVGAGI. The CDR3 sequence is CASTPTSSYNSPLHF. CDR3 coding DNA: TGTGCCAGCACTCCAACGAGCTCCTATAATTCACCCCTCCACTTT.

The genes are TRBV6-1 and TRBJ1-2, with 7 bases lining up with TRBD1. V gave up 4 bases and J gave up 4 bases; unmatched junction bases: 3. The CDR3 loop spans 13 amino acids. Germline CDR1 reads MNHNS; CDR2 reads SASEGT. For the CDR3, the DNA is TGTGCCAGCAGTGGGGGACAGCTCTATGGCTACACCTTC. Translation: CASSGGQLYGYTF.

The genes are TRBV2 and TRBJ2-5; tentative D call: TRBD2 (5 bases). The end of the DNA is better explained by TRBJ2-7, so the J call may be wrong. This CDR3 spans 13 amino acids. Germline V gene data show CDR1 as SNHLY and CDR2 as FYNNEI. CDR3 in amino acids: CASSEKRAYEQYF. Here the CDR3 DNA reads TGTGCCAGCAGTGAAAAGAGGGCCTACGAGCAGTACTTC.

This chain uses TRBV14 with TRBJ2-3; 10 bases are a match to TRBD1. J was trimmed by 3 bases and V by 3 bases; bases with no gene match: 6. CDR1 is SGHDN and CDR2 is FVKESK in the germline V gene. The CDR3 is 16 amino acids. CDR3 amino acids: CASSQLPGQGTDTQYF. The CDR3 coding sequence is TGTGCCAGCAGCCAGTTACCGGGACAGGGGACAGATACGCAGTATTTT.

This clone was detected a few times. The gene calls are TRBV7-6 and TRBJ2-2; 12 bases fit TRBD2. Looked up from germline, CDR1 is SGHVS and CDR2 is FNYEAQ. Trimming at V came to 0 bases and at J to 0 bases, leaving 11 bases not matched to a gene. The CDR3 is made up of 21 amino acids. The CDR3 nucleotides are TGTGCCAGCAGCTTAGCGTCCCGATTGACTAGCGGGAGTTCGAACACCGGGGAGCTGTTTTTT. It codes for CASSLASRLTSGSSNTGELFF.

This clone was detected only a few times. This sequence joins TRBV4-3 and TRBJ2-6, with 9 bases identical to TRBD1. J lost 7 bases, V lost 2 bases, and 3 bases had no gene match. Germline V gives CDR1 LGHNA, CDR2 YSLEER. CDR3 length: 15 amino acids. The CDR3 DNA sequence: TGCGCCAGCAGCCAACGGACAGGGGATGCCAACGTCCTGACTTTC. Translating gives CASSQRTGDANVLTF.

This sequence joins TRBV4-3 and TRBJ2-1, with D hard to call. Germline V lookup: CDR1 LGHNA, CDR2 YSLEER. This CDR3 comprises 17 residues. Trimming removed 1 base at V and 0 bases at J, with 13 bases between. The CDR3 sequence: CASSQVAYESSYNEQFF. The CDR3 nucleotides read TGCGCCAGCAGCCAAGTTGCCTACGAGAGCTCCTACAATGAGCAGTTCTTC.

V gene TRBV15 combines with J gene TRBJ1-1; no clear D. Between the trimmed V and J ends, which lost 0 bases and 0 bases, there was a span of 11 bases. There are 16 residues in the CDR3. Germline-derived CDR1 and CDR2 are LNHNV and YYDKDF (reference sequence). The CDR3 protein is CATSRDPDSMNTEAFF. CDR3 in DNA: TGTGCCACCAGCAGAGATCCAGACTCCATGAACACTGAAGCTTTCTTT.

V gene TRBV29-1 combines with J gene TRBJ2-3, with D possibly TRBD2 on 5 matching bases. The V and J ends lost 6 bases and 5 bases respectively, with 15 bases between them. The CDR3 is 13 amino acids. Germline values: CDR1 SQVTM, CDR2 ANQGSEA. The CDR3 spells CSVAGGAVDTQYF. The DNA for the CDR3 is TGCAGCGTGGCCGGCGGAGCGGTAGATACGCAGTATTTT.